This T cell receptor (beta chain) is drawn from a study of shared clonotypes between healthy human individuals. As for the study in general: Sampling drew on donors who were two women and a few men aged 18 to 49.

Regarding this clone: Its target is not known. The sample contains more than one DNA sequence encoding this CDR3.

The study's findings and limits: A limitation of the genetic and exposure-history diversity represented arose from few donors.

Positively selected for CCR7, the CD45RO-negative cells used as naive CD8 cells excluded terminally differentiated effector memory CD45RA+ cells. The V and J ends lost 1 base and 4 bases respectively, with 6 bases between them. The CDR3 has 13 amino acids. Germline values: CDR1 SGHKS, CDR2 YYEKEE (reference sequence). Once extracted for a subset, genomic DNA was divided evenly among several immunoSEQ plates. Per the authors' pipeline: ImmunoSEQ gave junction-only sequences without quality scores, so filtering differed. TCRdb's copy holds only in-frame clones and misses some; the assay was immunoSEQ multiplex PCR. V, J and clone size are taken as reported in that table, and D and trimming were inferred from the DNA itself. This table holds hundreds of thousands of clones, 85% to 95% found once.

The chain carries TRBV5-5 and TRBJ2-1; D unresolved. The specimen sequenced was naive CD8+ T cells sorted from blood. The clonotype was recovered from a woman aged 25 to 39 in good health. The CDR3 loop reads CASSLSPYNEQFF. The CDR3 DNA sequence: TGTGCCAGCAGCTTGAGCCCTTACAATGAGCAGTTCTTC.